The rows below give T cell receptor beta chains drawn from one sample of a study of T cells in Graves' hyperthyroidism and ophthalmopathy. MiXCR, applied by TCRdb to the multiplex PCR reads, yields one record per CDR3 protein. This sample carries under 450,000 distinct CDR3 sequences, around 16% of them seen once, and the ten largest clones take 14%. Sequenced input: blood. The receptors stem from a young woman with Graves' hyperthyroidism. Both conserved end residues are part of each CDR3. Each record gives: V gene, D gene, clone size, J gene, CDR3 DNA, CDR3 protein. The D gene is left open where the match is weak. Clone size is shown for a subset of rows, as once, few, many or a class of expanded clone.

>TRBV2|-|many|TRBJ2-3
TGTGCCAGCAATCACAACCTCATCGGGGGTAGCACAGATACGCAGTATTTT
CASNHNLIGGSTDTQYF
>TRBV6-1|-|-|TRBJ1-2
TGTGCCAGCAGGATTCGGGGGGGCTATGGCTACACCTTC
CASRIRGGYGYTF
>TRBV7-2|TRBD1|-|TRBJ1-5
TGTGCCAGCAGCTTAAGGACAGGGACAGGGAATCAGCCCCAGCATTTT
CASSLRTGTGNQPQHF
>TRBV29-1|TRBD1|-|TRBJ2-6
TGCAGCGTGGATGAGGGGGCCTCAAACTCTGGGGCCAACGTCCTGACTTTC
CSVDEGASNSGANVLTF
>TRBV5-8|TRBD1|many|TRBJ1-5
TGTGCCAGCAGCCAGGGGGACGGTCCCAATCAGCCCCAGCATTTT
CASSQGDGPNQPQHF
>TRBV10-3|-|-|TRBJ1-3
TGTGCCATCACGAGGGATAGAAACACCATATATTTT
CAITRDRNTIYF
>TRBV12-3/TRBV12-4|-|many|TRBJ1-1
TGTGCCAGTCTGGACCGGGGGTTGAACACTGAAGCTTTCTTT
CASLDRGLNTEAFF
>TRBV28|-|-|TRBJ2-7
TGTGCCAGCAGTTTGACCGTTAGGCGCAACGAGCAGTACTTC
CASSLTVRRNEQYF
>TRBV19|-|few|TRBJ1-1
TGTGCCAGTAGTGTACGGACAGCGAACACTGAAGCTTTCTTT
CASSVRTANTEAFF
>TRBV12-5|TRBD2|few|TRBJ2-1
TGTGCTAGTGCCCCGGGACTAGCGGTGATTCCAACCTCCTACAATGAGCAGTTCTTC
CASAPGLAVIPTSYNEQFF
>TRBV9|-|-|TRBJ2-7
TGTGCCAGCACCCTAGGGGGGGACAGGAGCTCCTACGAGCAGTACTTC
CASTLGGDRSSYEQYF
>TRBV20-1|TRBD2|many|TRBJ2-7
TGCAGTGCTTCCGTACTAGCGGGAGAATACGAGCAGTACTTC
CSASVLAGEYEQYF
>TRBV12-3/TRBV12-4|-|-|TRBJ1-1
TGTGCCAGCAATCTAAGTGGGGGGCACAGTGAAGCTTTCTTT
CASNLSGGHSEAFF
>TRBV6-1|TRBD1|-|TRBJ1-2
TGTGCCAGCAGTGAAATGCCAGGGGGAAACTATGGCTACACCTTC
CASSEMPGGNYGYTF
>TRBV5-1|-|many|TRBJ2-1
TGCGCCAGCCACCAATCGCCGAAGAGCTCCTACAATGAGCAGTTCTTC
CASHQSPKSSYNEQFF
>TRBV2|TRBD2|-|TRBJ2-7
TGTGCCAGCAGGAAAGAAGAGAGCGGGGGGACCGAGCAGTACTTC
CASRKEESGGTEQYF
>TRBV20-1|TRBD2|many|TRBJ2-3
TGCAGTGCTGGTGGGACTAGCGAAAGCACAGATACGCAGTATTTT
CSAGGTSESTDTQYF
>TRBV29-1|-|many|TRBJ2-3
TGCAGCGTTGAAAGCTTCCCAGATACGCAGTATTTT
CSVESFPDTQYF
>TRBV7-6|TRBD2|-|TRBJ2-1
TGTGCCAGCAGCTTAGTGTCGGGGGGGGAGCAGTTCTTC
CASSLVSGGEQFF
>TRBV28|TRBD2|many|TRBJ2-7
TGTGCCAGCAGTTTATTACTAGCGGGAGGGAGTAGGTCCTACGAGCAGTACTTC
CASSLLLAGGSRSYEQYF
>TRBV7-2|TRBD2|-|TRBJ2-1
TGTGCCAGCAGCTTGGGAGGGGTCCGCAATGAGCAGTTCTTC
CASSLGGVRNEQFF
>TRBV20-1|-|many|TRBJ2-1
TGCAGTGCTAGTTGGCCAGCGGTATACAATGAGCAGTTCTTC
CSASWPAVYNEQFF
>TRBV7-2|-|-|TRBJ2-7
TGTGCCAGCGGTTACACGAGAATTTACGAGCAGTACTTC
CASGYTRIYEQYF
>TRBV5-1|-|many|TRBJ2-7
TGCGCCAGCGCAATCCGGGTGGGGCCCTACGAGCAGTACTTC
CASAIRVGPYEQYF
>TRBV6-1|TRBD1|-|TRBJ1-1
TGTGCCAGCAGCCTCGGGACAGGGACGTTGAACACTGAAGCTTTCTTT
CASSLGTGTLNTEAFF
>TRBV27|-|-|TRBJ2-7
TGTGCCAGCAGTAGCGGACAGTCGGGGCAGTACTTC
CASSSGQSGQYF
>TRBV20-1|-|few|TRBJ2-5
TGCAGTGTGGTCCCGACTCCTTCGCTTTCCGCCCAGTACTTC
CSVVPTPSLSAQYF
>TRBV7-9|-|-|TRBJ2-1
TGTGCCAGCAGCTTACCCGATGGGGGTACAAATGAGCAGTTCTTC
CASSLPDGGTNEQFF